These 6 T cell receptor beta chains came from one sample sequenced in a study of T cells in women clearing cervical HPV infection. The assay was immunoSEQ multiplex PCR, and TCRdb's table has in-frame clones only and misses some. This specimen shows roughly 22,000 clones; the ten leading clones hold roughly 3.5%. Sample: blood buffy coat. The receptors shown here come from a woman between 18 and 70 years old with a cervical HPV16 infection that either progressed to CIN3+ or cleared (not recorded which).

The CDR3 loop is CASSLDRGIGGYTF. The CDR3 bases that were read are TGTGCCAGTAGCCTGGACAGGGGCATTGGTGGC. This chain joins TRBV19 and TRBJ1-2; 9 positions agree with TRBD1. Sequencing ends 3 residues short of the CDR3 end; the germline J gene provides the rest. The ends lost 6 bases at V and 7 bases at J; junction bases unmatched: 9. This CDR3 has 14 residues. Germline CDR1 is LNHDA and CDR2 is SQIVND (reference sequence).

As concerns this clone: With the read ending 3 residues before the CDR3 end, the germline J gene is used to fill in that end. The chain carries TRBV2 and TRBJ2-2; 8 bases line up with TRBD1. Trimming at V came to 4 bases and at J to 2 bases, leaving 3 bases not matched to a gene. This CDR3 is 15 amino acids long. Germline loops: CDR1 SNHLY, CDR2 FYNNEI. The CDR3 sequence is CASSGDRGNTGELFF. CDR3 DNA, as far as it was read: TGTGCCAGCAGTGGAGACAGGGGCAACACCGGGGAG.

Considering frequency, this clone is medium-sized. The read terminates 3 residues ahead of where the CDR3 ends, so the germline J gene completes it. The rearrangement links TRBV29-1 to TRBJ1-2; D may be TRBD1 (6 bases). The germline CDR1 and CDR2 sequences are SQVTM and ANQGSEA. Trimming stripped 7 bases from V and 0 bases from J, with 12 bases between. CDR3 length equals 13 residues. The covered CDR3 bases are TGCAGCGCCACACAGGGATCTAACTATGGC. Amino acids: CSATQGSNYG. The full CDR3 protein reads CSATQGSNYGYTF.

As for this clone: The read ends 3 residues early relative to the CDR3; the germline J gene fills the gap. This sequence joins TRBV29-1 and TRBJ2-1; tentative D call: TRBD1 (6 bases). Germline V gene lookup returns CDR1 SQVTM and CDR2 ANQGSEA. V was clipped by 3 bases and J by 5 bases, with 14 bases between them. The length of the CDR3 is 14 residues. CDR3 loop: CSVDKPGADNEQFF. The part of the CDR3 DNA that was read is TGCAGCGTTGATAAGCCAGGGGCCGACAATGAG.

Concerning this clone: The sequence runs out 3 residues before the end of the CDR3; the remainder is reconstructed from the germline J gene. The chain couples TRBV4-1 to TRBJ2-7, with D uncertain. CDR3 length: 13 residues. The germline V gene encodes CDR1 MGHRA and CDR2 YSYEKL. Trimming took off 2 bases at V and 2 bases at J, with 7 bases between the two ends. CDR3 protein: CASSQTPTYEQYF. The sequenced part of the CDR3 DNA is TGCGCCAGCAGCCAAACCCCTACCTACGAG.

The covered CDR3 bases are TGTGCCAGCAGTTTCAGTGCGGGCTACGAG. Translating gives CASSFSAGYE. The whole CDR3 region reads CASSFSAGYEQYF. The chain employs TRBV27 and TRBJ2-7, with a possible D match to TRBD2 (5 bases). The missing CDR3 end, 3 residues past where the read stops, is filled in from the germline J gene. The CDR3 runs 13 residues. The germline V gene encodes CDR1 MNHEY and CDR2 SMNVEV (reference sequence). The V and J ends lost 3 bases and 3 bases respectively, with 9 bases between them.